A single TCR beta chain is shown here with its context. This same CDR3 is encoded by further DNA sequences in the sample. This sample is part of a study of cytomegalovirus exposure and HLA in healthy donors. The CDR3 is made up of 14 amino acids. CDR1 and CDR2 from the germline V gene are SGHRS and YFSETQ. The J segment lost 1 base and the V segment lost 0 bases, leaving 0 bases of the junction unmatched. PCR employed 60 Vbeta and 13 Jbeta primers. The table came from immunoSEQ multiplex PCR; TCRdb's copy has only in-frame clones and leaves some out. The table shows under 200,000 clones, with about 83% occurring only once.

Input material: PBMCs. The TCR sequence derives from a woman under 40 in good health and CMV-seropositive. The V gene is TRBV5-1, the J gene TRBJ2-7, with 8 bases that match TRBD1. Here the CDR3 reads CASSLDRGSYEQYF. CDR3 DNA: TGCGCCAGCAGCTTGGACAGGGGGTCCTACGAGCAGTACTTC.